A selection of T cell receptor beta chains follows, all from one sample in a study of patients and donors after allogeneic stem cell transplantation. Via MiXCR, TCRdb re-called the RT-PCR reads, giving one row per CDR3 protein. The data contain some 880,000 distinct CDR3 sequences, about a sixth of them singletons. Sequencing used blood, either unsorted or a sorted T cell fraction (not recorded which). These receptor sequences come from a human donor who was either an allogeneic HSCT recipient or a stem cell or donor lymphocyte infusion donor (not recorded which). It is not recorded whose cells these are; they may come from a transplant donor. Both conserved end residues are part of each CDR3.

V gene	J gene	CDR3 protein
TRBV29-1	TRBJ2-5	CSKTNPAMTQYF
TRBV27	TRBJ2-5	CATGGGVRGQETQYF
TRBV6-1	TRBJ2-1	CASRGRGSRYNEQFF
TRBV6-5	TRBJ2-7	CASSSAGTGMYEQYF
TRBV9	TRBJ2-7	CASSVAGTSYEQYF
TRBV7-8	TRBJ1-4	CASSLARLATNEKLFF
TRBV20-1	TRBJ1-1	CSAPSTGGTEAFF
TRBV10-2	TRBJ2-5	CASSGMYGGQETQYF
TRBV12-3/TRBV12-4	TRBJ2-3	CASSLGRGGPDTQYF
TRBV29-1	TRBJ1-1	CSVAPPDREVWNTEAFF
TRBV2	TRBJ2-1	CASSVEAIHNEQFF
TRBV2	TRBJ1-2	CASSVNRGFSDTF
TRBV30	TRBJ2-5	CAWSVDDRQETQYF
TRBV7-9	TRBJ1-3	CASSLERAAGNTIYF
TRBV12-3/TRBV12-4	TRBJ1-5	CASSIYRDRNQPQHF
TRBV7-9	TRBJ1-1	CAYTPGPASEAFF
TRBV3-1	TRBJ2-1	CASSQSGEQFF
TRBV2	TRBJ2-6	CASSEQKKTGANVLTF
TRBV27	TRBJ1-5	CASSLSPESNQPQHF
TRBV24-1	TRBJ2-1	CATRPSGSVNEQFF
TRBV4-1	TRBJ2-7	CASSQDYRDKHF
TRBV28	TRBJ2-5	CASSFRQKETQYF
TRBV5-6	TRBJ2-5	CASSYGLVAPETQYF
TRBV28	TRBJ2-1	CASSHPRGGPDEQFF
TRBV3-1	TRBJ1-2	CASSQDRGINYGYTF
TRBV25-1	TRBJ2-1	CASSESRVGKGGKRNEQFF
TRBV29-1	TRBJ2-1	CSSRSGQGVNEQFF
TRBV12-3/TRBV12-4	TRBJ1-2	CASSLIGWGENYGYTF